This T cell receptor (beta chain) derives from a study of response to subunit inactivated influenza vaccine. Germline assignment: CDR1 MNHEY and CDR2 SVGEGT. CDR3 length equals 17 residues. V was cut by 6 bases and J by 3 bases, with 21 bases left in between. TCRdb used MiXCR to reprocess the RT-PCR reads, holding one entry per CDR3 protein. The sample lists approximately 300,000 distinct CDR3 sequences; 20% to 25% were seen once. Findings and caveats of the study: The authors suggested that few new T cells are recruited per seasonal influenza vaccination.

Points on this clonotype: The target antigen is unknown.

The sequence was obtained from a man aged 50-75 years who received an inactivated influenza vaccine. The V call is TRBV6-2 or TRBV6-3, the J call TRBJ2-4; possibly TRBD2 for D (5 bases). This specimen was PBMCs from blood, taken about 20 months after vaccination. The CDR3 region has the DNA TGTGCCAGCAGCCCCCACCCCCGGGGTTTGGGCAAAAACATTCAGTACTTC. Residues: CASSPHPRGLGKNIQYF.